Below, one T cell receptor beta chain is given with its context. Germline values: CDR1 SGHVS, CDR2 FQNEAQ. This CDR3 comprises 16 residues. V was clipped by 8 bases and J by 1 base; unmatched bases: 11. Measured with immunoSEQ multiplex PCR; TCRdb has only the in-frame clones, and not every one. Counted here are 150,000 to 200,000 clones, roughly nine tenths occurring once; the ten biggest clones make up roughly 19%. These data are taken from a study of blood T cell repertoires in COVID-19. The material sequenced was peripheral blood. This clonotype originated in a man in his fifties or sixties with active or convalescent COVID-19. This chain connects TRBV7-8 to TRBJ1-3; 7 nucleotides line up with TRBD1. The CDR3 loop is CASRPQGRNSGNTIYF. The CDR3, as DNA: TGTGCCAGCCGACCACAGGGGAGGAATTCTGGAAACACCATATATTTT.